The subject of this entry is one T cell receptor (beta chain). CDR3 length: 14 amino acids. Germline loops: CDR1 SGDLS, CDR2 YYNGEE. After removal of 6 bases from V and 2 bases from J, the junction contained 4 bases not matched to a gene. Study processing details: The authors estimated nucleated cell counts from reference gene primer amplification. Data came from immunoSEQ multiplex PCR; TCRdb stores just in-frame clones and leaves some out. The V and J calls and clone size were taken over from that table, and D and trimming were inferred from the DNA. The repertoire holds about 330,000 clones, with around four fifths as singletons. The sample originates from a study of blood T cell repertoires in COVID-19. Study-level information: Samples taken during acute and convalescent COVID-19 were collected in the United States, Italy and Spain. T cells, B-cell-depleted T cells, or PBMCs provided the cDNA or gDNA that served as material.

This receptor was obtained from a woman between 45 and 60 years old with acute or convalescent COVID-19. The sample comprised peripheral blood. This chain uses TRBV9 with TRBJ1-2; the match to TRBD1 covers 10 bases. The CDR3 nucleotides are TGTGCCAGCACTCGGGGACAGGGGAACTATGGCTACACCTTC. Its protein product is CASTRGQGNYGYTF.